These T cell receptor beta chains were read from a single sample in a study of cytomegalovirus exposure and HLA in healthy donors. Only in-frame clones appear in the TCRdb table, and some are missing; sequencing was by immunoSEQ multiplex PCR. The sample yields 150,000 to 200,000 clones, around 80% seen once. Material: PBMCs. Source of these receptors: a woman under 40 in good health and CMV-seronegative. CDR3s leave out the opening cysteine and the closing phenylalanine or tryptophan. Fields, in order: CDR3 protein, D gene, V gene, J gene. A D gene is named only where the DNA matches it firmly.

cdr3_aa: ASSSPNRIEAF
d_call: .
v_call: TRBV5-1
j_call: TRBJ1-1

cdr3_aa: ASSLGPSGMGEQF
d_call: .
v_call: TRBV7-9
j_call: TRBJ2-1

cdr3_aa: ASSRDRAQETQY
d_call: TRBD1
v_call: TRBV5-1
j_call: TRBJ2-5

cdr3_aa: ASSRRTGSSPNQPQH
d_call: TRBD1
v_call: TRBV27
j_call: TRBJ1-5

cdr3_aa: ASSAGLAGVKETQY
d_call: TRBD2
v_call: TRBV9
j_call: TRBJ2-5

cdr3_aa: ASSLGTSGRVNEQF
d_call: TRBD2
v_call: TRBV7-9
j_call: TRBJ2-1

cdr3_aa: ASRGQIQETQY
d_call: TRBD1
v_call: TRBV11-1
j_call: TRBJ2-5

cdr3_aa: ASNQGSGANVLT
d_call: .
v_call: TRBV19
j_call: TRBJ2-6

cdr3_aa: ASSIGNQPQH
d_call: .
v_call: TRBV19
j_call: TRBJ1-5

cdr3_aa: ASSPIVRPGLQETQY
d_call: .
v_call: TRBV7-8
j_call: TRBJ2-5

cdr3_aa: ASSAGNRGPATNEKLF
d_call: TRBD1
v_call: TRBV5-1
j_call: TRBJ1-4

cdr3_aa: ASRLGVHNYGYT
d_call: .
v_call: TRBV27
j_call: TRBJ1-2

cdr3_aa: SVAVGHPNTEAF
d_call: .
v_call: TRBV29-1
j_call: TRBJ1-1

cdr3_aa: ASSPEAGRAAQF
d_call: .
v_call: TRBV7-3
j_call: TRBJ2-1

cdr3_aa: ASSVELAGGGEQY
d_call: TRBD2
v_call: TRBV9
j_call: TRBJ2-7

cdr3_aa: ASSLYSRRSSYNEQF
d_call: .
v_call: TRBV5-4
j_call: TRBJ2-1

cdr3_aa: ATSDTGQGGEQY
d_call: TRBD1
v_call: TRBV2
j_call: TRBJ2-7

cdr3_aa: AISGGTGGGESYT
d_call: TRBD1
v_call: TRBV10-3
j_call: TRBJ1-2

cdr3_aa: ASSQDRYEQY
d_call: .
v_call: TRBV14
j_call: TRBJ2-7

cdr3_aa: ASSLVRADYGYT
d_call: .
v_call: TRBV6-5
j_call: TRBJ1-2

cdr3_aa: ASSPGLQETQY
d_call: TRBD2
v_call: TRBV18
j_call: TRBJ2-5

cdr3_aa: ASSFGRGPYEQY
d_call: TRBD1
v_call: TRBV7-2
j_call: TRBJ2-7

cdr3_aa: ASSPGTIPTGELF
d_call: TRBD2
v_call: TRBV5-4
j_call: TRBJ2-2

cdr3_aa: ASSVRRFPQGATNTEAF
d_call: TRBD1
v_call: TRBV7-8
j_call: TRBJ1-1

cdr3_aa: ASSLASFTDTQY
d_call: .
v_call: TRBV5-1
j_call: TRBJ2-3

cdr3_aa: ASSTTGNNQPQH
d_call: .
v_call: TRBV5-1
j_call: TRBJ1-5

cdr3_aa: ASSLEPQGGTDTQY
d_call: .
v_call: TRBV5-1
j_call: TRBJ2-3

cdr3_aa: ASSFETEINEQF
d_call: .
v_call: TRBV5-1
j_call: TRBJ2-1

cdr3_aa: ASRPGLAGDREQY
d_call: TRBD2
v_call: TRBV6-5
j_call: TRBJ2-7

cdr3_aa: ASSLSDRLNSPLH
d_call: .
v_call: TRBV5-1
j_call: TRBJ1-6

cdr3_aa: ASSRTGGGTEAF
d_call: TRBD1
v_call: TRBV5-1
j_call: TRBJ1-1

cdr3_aa: ASSHAKGQGYEQY
d_call: TRBD1
v_call: TRBV4-2
j_call: TRBJ2-7

cdr3_aa: SASQGYEQY
d_call: .
v_call: TRBV20-1
j_call: TRBJ2-7

cdr3_aa: ASSLGAPEAF
d_call: .
v_call: TRBV13
j_call: TRBJ1-1

cdr3_aa: ASSVRDRGYEQY
d_call: TRBD1
v_call: TRBV6-1
j_call: TRBJ2-7

cdr3_aa: ASSLEGLVPGELF
d_call: TRBD2
v_call: TRBV7-3
j_call: TRBJ2-2

cdr3_aa: ASSRYRGQETQY
d_call: TRBD1
v_call: TRBV7-9
j_call: TRBJ2-5

cdr3_aa: ASSRRQGSGYT
d_call: TRBD1
v_call: TRBV19
j_call: TRBJ1-2

cdr3_aa: ASTASGRYNEQF
d_call: TRBD2
v_call: TRBV6-5
j_call: TRBJ2-1

cdr3_aa: ASSLSRALNTGELF
d_call: .
v_call: TRBV27
j_call: TRBJ2-2

cdr3_aa: ASSQGSGLAGGRYNEQF
d_call: TRBD2
v_call: TRBV4-1
j_call: TRBJ2-1

cdr3_aa: AWGGLRETQY
d_call: .
v_call: TRBV30
j_call: TRBJ2-5

cdr3_aa: ASSLTGVEQY
d_call: TRBD1
v_call: TRBV5-4
j_call: TRBJ2-7

cdr3_aa: ASSFFDRLEAF
d_call: .
v_call: TRBV5-6
j_call: TRBJ1-1